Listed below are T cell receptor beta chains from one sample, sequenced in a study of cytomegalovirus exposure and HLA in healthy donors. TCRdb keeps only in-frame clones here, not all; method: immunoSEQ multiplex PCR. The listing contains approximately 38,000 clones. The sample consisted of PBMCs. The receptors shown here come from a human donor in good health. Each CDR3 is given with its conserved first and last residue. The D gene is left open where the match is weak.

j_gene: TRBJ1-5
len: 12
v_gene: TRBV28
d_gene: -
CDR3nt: TGTGCCAGCAACACAGGGAGTCAGCCCCAGCATTTT
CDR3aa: CASNTGSQPQHF

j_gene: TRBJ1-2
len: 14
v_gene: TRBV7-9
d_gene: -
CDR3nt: TGTGCCAGCAGCTTCCCATCTGAGGTCTATGGCTACACCTTC
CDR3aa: CASSFPSEVYGYTF

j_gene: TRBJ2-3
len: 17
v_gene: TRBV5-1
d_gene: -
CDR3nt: TGCGCCAGCAGCACCGGACAGACGGTGGGATTCACAGATACGCAGTATTTT
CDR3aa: CASSTGQTVGFTDTQYF

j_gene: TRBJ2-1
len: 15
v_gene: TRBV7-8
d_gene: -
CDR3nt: TGTGCCAGCAGTTTAGGAGGGATTTCCTACAATGAGCAGTTCTTC
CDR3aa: CASSLGGISYNEQFF

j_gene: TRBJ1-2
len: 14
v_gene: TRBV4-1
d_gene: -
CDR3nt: TGCGCCAGCAGCGAAGTCTTAGCTAACTATGGCTACACCTTC
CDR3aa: CASSEVLANYGYTF

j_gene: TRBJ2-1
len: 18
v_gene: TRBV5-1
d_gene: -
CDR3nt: TGCGCCAGCAGCTTCGGGGGTGGTGGGGCAGATACCTACAATGAGCAGTTCTTC
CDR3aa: CASSFGGGGADTYNEQFF

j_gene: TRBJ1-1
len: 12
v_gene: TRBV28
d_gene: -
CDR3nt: TGTGCCAGCAGTTTCCCGTACACTGAAGCTTTCTTT
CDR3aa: CASSFPYTEAFF

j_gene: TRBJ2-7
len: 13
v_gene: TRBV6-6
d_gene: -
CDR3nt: TGTGCCAGCAGTGACTTGTCAGGGTTTAAGCAGTACTTC
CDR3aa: CASSDLSGFKQYF

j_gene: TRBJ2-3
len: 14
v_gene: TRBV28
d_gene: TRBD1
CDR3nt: TGTGCCAGCAGTCCGACAGGGTCCACAGATACGCAGTATTTT
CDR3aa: CASSPTGSTDTQYF

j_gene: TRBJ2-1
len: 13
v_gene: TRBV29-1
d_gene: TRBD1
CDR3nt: TGCAGCTCCCGGGACAGAAGCAACAATGAGCAGTTCTTC
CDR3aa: CSSRDRSNNEQFF

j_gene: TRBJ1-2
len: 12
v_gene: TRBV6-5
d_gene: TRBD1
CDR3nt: TGTGCCAGCAGTAGACAGGGGGATGGCTACACCTTC
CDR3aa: CASSRQGDGYTF

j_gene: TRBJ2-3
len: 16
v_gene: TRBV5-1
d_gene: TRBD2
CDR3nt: TGCGCCAGCAGCTTAGACAGCGGGGGGGCCACAGATACGCAGTATTTT
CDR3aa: CASSLDSGGATDTQYF

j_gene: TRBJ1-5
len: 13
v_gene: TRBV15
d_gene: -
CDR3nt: TGTGCCACCAGCACAGGTCCCGATCAGCCCCAGCATTTT
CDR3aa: CATSTGPDQPQHF

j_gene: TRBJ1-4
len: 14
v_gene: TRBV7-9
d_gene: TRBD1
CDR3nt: TGTGCCAGCAGCTCGGGGACAGAGGGTGTAAAACTGTTTTTT
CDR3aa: CASSSGTEGVKLFF

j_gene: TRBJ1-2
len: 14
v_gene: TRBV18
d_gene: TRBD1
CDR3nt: TGTGCCAGCTCACCGGCGGACAGGATCTATGGCTACACCTTC
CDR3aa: CASSPADRIYGYTF

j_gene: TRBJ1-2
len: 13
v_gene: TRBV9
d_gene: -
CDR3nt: TGTGCCAGCAGCGTGAGGGTCGACTATGGCTACACCTTC
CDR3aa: CASSVRVDYGYTF

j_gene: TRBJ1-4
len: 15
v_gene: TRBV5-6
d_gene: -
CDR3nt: TGTGCCAGCAGATCTTACCAGGGCCTTAATGAAAAACTGTTTTTT
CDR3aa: CASRSYQGLNEKLFF

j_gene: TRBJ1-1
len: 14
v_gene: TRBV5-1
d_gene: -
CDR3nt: TGCGCCAGCAGCCCCGAAAGGGGAAACACTGAAGCTTTCTTT
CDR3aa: CASSPERGNTEAFF

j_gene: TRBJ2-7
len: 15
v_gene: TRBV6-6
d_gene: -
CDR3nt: TGTGCCAGCAGCTCCCTCAGGCAATCCCCCTACGAGCAGTACTTC
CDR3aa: CASSSLRQSPYEQYF

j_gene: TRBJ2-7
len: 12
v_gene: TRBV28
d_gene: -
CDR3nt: TGTGCCAGCAGTCTTGGGGGAGGTGAGCAGTACTTC
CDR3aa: CASSLGGGEQYF

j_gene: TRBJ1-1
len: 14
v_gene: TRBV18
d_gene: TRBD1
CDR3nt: TGTGCCAGCTCGTCGGGACAGTCGAACACTGAAGCTTTCTTT
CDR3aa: CASSSGQSNTEAFF

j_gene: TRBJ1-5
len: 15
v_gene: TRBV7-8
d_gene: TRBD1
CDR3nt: TGTGCCAGCAGGATCCAGGGGGATGGCAATCAGCCCCAGCATTTT
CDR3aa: CASRIQGDGNQPQHF

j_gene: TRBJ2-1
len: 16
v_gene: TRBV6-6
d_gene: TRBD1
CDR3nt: TGTGCCAGCAGCCATTCTTGGGACAGGGCAGTCGATGAGCAGTTCTTC
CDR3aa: CASSHSWDRAVDEQFF

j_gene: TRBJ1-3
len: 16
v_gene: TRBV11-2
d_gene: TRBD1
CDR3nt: TGTGCCAGCACCGGACAGGGGCATATCTCTGGAAACACCATATATTTT
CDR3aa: CASTGQGHISGNTIYF

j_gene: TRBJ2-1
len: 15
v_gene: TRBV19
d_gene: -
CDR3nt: TGTGCCAGTAGTATCGTGGTTAGCTCCTACAATGAGCAGTTCTTC
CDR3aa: CASSIVVSSYNEQFF

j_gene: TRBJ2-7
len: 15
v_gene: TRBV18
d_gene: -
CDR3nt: TGTGCCAGCTCACCAACTCGACAGCGCCTCTACGAGCTGTACTTC
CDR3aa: CASSPTRQRLYELYF

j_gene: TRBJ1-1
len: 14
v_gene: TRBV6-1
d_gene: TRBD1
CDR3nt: TGTGCCAGCAGCGCCACACAGGGGAGCACTGAAGCTTTCTTT
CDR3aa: CASSATQGSTEAFF

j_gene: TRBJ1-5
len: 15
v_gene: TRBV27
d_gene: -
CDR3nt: TGTGCCAGCAGTTTATCTGGGGCTTGGAATCAGCCCCAGCATTTT
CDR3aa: CASSLSGAWNQPQHF

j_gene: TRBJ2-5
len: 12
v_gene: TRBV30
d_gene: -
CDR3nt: TGTGCCTGGAGTGAAGGAGGGGAGACCCAGTACTTC
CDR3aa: CAWSEGGETQYF

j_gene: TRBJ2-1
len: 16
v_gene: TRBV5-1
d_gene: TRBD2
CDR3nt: TGCGCCAGCAGCGCCGACCGGACTAGCGGGTGGGATGAGCAGTTCTTC
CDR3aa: CASSADRTSGWDEQFF

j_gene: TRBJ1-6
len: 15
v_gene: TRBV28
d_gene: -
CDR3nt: TGTGCCAGCAGTAGGGACTATGGGGTAGAGTCACCCCTCCACTTT
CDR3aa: CASSRDYGVESPLHF

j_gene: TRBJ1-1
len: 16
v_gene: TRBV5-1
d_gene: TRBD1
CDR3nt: TGCGCCAGCAGCGTCTCACAGGGGGGAGTCAACACTGAAGCTTTCTTT
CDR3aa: CASSVSQGGVNTEAFF

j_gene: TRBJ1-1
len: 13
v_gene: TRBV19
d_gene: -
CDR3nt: TGTGCCAGTAGTCTCCTCGGGGGGTATGGAGCTTTCTTT
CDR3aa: CASSLLGGYGAFF

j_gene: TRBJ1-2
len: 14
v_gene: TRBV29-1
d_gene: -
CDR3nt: TGCAGCGTTGAACTACCAGGGGAATACTATGGCTACACCTTC
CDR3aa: CSVELPGEYYGYTF

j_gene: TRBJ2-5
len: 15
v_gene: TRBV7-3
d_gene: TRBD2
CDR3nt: TGTGCCAGCAGCTTCGTCGGGGGGGAAGGAGAGACCCAGTACTTC
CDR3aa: CASSFVGGEGETQYF

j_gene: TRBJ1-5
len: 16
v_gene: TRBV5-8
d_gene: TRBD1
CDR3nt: TGTGCCAGCAGCCCGGGGACAGACCATAGCAATCAGCCCCAGCATTTT
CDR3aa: CASSPGTDHSNQPQHF

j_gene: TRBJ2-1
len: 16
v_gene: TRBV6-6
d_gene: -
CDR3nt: TGTGCCAGCAGTCTGCCCCCTGGCAGGGTTGGCGATGAGCAGTTCTTC
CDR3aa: CASSLPPGRVGDEQFF

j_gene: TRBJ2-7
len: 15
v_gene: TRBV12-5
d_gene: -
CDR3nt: TGTGCTAGTGGTTTGGTACAAGGACATAATAACGAGCAGTACTTC
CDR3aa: CASGLVQGHNNEQYF

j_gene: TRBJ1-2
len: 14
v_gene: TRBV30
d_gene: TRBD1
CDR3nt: TGTGCCTTGGGGGGAGGGCAGGGGGCGTTTGGCTACACCTTC
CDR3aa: CALGGGQGAFGYTF

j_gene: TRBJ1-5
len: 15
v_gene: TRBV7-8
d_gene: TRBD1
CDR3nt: TGTGCCAGCAGCTCGGCAGACAGGGAACATCAGCCCCAGCATTTT
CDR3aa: CASSSADREHQPQHF

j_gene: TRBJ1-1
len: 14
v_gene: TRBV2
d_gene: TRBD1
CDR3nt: TGTGCCAGCAGGGGGGGACAGGGGAACACTGAAGCTTTCTTT
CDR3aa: CASRGGQGNTEAFF

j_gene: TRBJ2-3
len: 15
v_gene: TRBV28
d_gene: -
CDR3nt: TGTGCCAGCAGTCGGCTGGCAGGAATGGTAGATACGCAGTATTTT
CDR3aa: CASSRLAGMVDTQYF

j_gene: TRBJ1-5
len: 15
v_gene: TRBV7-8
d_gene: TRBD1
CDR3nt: TGTGCCAGCAGCTTACAGGGGGATAGGGCTCAGCCCCAGCATTTT
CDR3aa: CASSLQGDRAQPQHF

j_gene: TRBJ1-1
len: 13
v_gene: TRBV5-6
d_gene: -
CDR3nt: TGTGCCAGCAGCTTGGTTAACGCTCTAGAAGCTTTCTTT
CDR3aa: CASSLVNALEAFF

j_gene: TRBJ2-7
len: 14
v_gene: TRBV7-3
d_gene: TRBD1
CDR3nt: TGTGCCAGCAGCCTGGGACAGGGGGCGAACGAGCAGTACTTC
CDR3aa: CASSLGQGANEQYF

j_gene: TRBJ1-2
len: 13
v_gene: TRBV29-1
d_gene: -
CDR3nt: TGCAGCGGCAACGGGGGTGATAACTATGGCTACACCTTC
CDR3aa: CSGNGGDNYGYTF

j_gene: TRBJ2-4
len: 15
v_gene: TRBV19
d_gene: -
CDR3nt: TGTGCCAGTGACGAGGGCTTGGGTTCCAAAAACATTCAGTACTTC
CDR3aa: CASDEGLGSKNIQYF

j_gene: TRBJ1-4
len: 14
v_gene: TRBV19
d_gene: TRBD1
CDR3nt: TGTGCCAGTAGTATCGGACAGGGAGGGGAAAAACTGTTTTTT
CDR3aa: CASSIGQGGEKLFF

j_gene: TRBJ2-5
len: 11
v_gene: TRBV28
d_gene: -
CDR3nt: TGTGCCAGCAGTCTTGAAGAGACCCAGTACTTC
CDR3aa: CASSLEETQYF

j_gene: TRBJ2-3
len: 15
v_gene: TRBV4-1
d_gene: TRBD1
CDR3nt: TGCGCCAGCAGCCAGGGGGGACAGGGGGGGACTACGCAGTATTTT
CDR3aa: CASSQGGQGGTTQYF

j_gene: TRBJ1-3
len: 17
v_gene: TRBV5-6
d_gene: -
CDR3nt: TGTGCCAGCAGCCCTCCCGGCGGGGGAAGAACTGGAAACACCATATATTTT
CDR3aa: CASSPPGGGRTGNTIYF

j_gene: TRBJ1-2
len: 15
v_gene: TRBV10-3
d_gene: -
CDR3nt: TGTGCCATCAGTGAGTCAGATGTGCCTGCGGATGGCTACACCTTC
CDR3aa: CAISESDVPADGYTF

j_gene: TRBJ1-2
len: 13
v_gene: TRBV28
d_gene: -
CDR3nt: TGTGCCAGCAGTCTAACAGAGACCTATGGCTACACCTTC
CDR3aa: CASSLTETYGYTF

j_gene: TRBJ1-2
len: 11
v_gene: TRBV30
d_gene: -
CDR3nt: TGTGCCTGGGCTAAAAACTATGGCTACACCTTC
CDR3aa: CAWAKNYGYTF

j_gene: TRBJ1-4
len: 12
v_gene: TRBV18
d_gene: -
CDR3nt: TGTGCCAGCTCACCCGACAACGAAAAACTGTTTTTT
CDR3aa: CASSPDNEKLFF

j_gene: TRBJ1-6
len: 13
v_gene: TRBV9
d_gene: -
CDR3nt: TGTGCCAGCGGTGAGGGTATCAGAAACCCCCTCCACTTT
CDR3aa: CASGEGIRNPLHF